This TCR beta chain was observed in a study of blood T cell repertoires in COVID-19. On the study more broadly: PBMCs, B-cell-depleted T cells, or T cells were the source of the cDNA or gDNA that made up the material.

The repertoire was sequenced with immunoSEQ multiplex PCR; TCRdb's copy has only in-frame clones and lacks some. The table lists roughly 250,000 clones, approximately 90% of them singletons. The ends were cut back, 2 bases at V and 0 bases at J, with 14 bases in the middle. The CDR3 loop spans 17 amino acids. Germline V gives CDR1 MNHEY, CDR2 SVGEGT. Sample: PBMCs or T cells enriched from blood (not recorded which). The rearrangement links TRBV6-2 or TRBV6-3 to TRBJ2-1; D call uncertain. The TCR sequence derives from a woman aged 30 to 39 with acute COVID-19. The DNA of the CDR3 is TGTGCCAGCAGTTACGGTACTACGGCCAGCTCCTACAATGAGCAGTTCTTC. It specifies CASSYGTTASSYNEQFF.